Below are 19 T cell receptor beta chains sequenced from a single sample in a study of graft-versus-host responses after intestinal transplantation. What these receptors recognize is not known. Clones were sequenced by immunoSEQ multiplex PCR, and TCRdb holds only the in-frame ones, with some missing. This repertoire shows under 150,000 clones, 90% to 95% found once; its top ten account for more than 0.1%. Sequenced material: unstimulated CD4+ T cells sorted from spleen or lymph node cells, taken before intestinal transplant. Receptor source: a human donor who received an intestinal transplant.

This chain links TRBV7-2 with TRBJ2-3, with D perhaps TRBD1 or TRBD2 (5 bases each). CDR1 and CDR2 (germline): SGHTA, FQGNSA. The CDR3 consists of 15 residues. Between the trimmed V and J ends, which lost 0 bases and 2 bases, there was a span of 9 bases. As DNA, the CDR3 is TGTGCCAGCAGCTTAGCGCAGGGAGCCACAGATACGCAGTATTTT. It codes for CASSLAQGATDTQYF.

This sequence joins TRBV6-1 and TRBJ2-1, with TRBD2 identical over 11 bases. V shed 8 bases and J 3 bases; nucleotides not matched to a gene: 3. The CDR3 loop spans 14 amino acids. CDR1 is MNHNS and CDR2 is SASEGT in the germline V gene. CDR3 bases: TGTGCCAGCTTAGCGGGAGGGAACTACAATGAGCAGTTCTTC. The encoded protein is CASLAGGNYNEQFF.

V gene TRBV7-2 combines with J gene TRBJ2-2; 8 bases agree with TRBD2. This CDR3 has 15 amino acids. V shed 1 base and J 6 bases; nucleotides not matched to a gene: 4. Germline-derived CDR1 and CDR2 are SGHTA and FQGNSA. CDR3 bases: TGTGCCAGCAGCTTAGTTCCGGGAGGGCCCGGGGAGCTGTTTTTT. Translated: CASSLVPGGPGELFF.

This rearrangement joins TRBV25-1 to TRBJ2-5; D call uncertain. The V and J ends lost 0 bases and 7 bases respectively, with 12 bases between them. Germline CDR1 MGHDK, CDR2 SYGVNS. The CDR3 consists of 14 residues. The CDR3 sequence is CASSEYESPGTQYF. Here the CDR3 DNA reads TGTGCCAGCAGTGAATATGAGAGTCCCGGGACCCAGTACTTC.

This clone was seen only once. CDR3 in DNA: TGTGCCAGCTCACTAGCCGGGACTAGCGGGACCTACGAGCAGTACTTC. Encoded protein: CASSLAGTSGTYEQYF. This chain links TRBV18 with TRBJ2-7; 13 nucleotides agree with TRBD2. This CDR3 contains 16 residues. Trimming at V came to 4 bases and at J to 2 bases, leaving 5 bases not matched to a gene. CDR1 KGHSH and CDR2 LQKENI come from the germline V gene.

The chain couples TRBV27 to TRBJ2-7, with TRBD2 as a possible D gene (5 bases). The V gene's germline CDR1 is MNHEY and CDR2 SMNVEV (reference sequence). This CDR3 comprises 14 residues. Trimming shortened V by 3 bases and J by 2 bases, and 11 bases separated the two germline ends. Here the CDR3 reads CASSLRVKTYEQYF. The DNA for the CDR3 is TGTGCCAGCAGTTTGAGGGTCAAAACCTACGAGCAGTACTTC.

The chain uses TRBV6-5 and TRBJ2-7; 7 bases map to TRBD1. In germline, CDR1 is MNHEY, CDR2 SVGAGI. This CDR3 is built from 13 residues. After removal of 5 bases from V and 7 bases from J, the junction contained 8 bases not matched to a gene. CDR3 DNA sequence: TGTGCCAGCAGTAACCGGGACAGCTCAGAGCAGTACTTC. It is translated as CASSNRDSSEQYF.

This clone has a single count. V is TRBV5-1 and J is TRBJ2-1; D unresolved. V gave up 2 bases and J gave up 4 bases, with 13 bases separating them. Germline V gives CDR1 SGHRS, CDR2 YFSETQ. The CDR3 spans 15 residues. CDR3 residues: CASSFDGEPYNEQFF. The CDR3 nucleotides read TGCGCCAGCAGCTTCGACGGTGAGCCATACAATGAGCAGTTCTTC. Drawing the rest from reference TRBV5-1 and TRBJ2-1, the complete variable domain is KAGVTQTPRYLIKTRGQQVTLSCSPISGHRSVSWYQQTPGQGLQFLFEYFSETQRNKGNFPGRFSGRQFSNSRSEMNVSTLELGDSALYLCASSFDGEPYNEQFFGPGTRLTVL.

This clone has a handful of counts. The chain has TRBV5-6 and TRBJ1-2, with D possibly matching TRBD1 (6 bases). With 1 base removed from V and 8 bases from J, the gap between germline ends came to 12 bases. The CDR3 covers 13 residues. In germline, CDR1 is SGHDT, CDR2 YYEEEE. DNA of the CDR3: TGTGCCAGCAGCTTGACAGGGTCCGGGGGCTACACCTTC. This gives the protein CASSLTGSGGYTF.

The chain couples TRBV30 to TRBJ2-7; tentative D call: TRBD2 (7 bases). Germline CDR1 reads GTSNPN; CDR2 reads SVGIG (reference sequence). The CDR3 sequence is 15 residues long. The germline V and J ends were trimmed by 0 bases and 0 bases, with 12 bases remaining between them. The CDR3 region has the DNA TGTGCCTGGAGTGTAGGGGGGGGGCGCTCCTACGAGCAGTACTTC. Its protein is CAWSVGGGRSYEQYF.

This chain connects TRBV27 to TRBJ1-1; 12 bases line up with TRBD1. The CDR3 runs to 14 residues. The V gene end was trimmed by 6 bases and the J gene end by 7 bases; junction bases not matched to a gene: 6. CDR1 and CDR2 (germline): MNHEY, SMNVEV (reference sequence). The CDR3 loop is CASSKGQGAFEAFF. CDR3 DNA: TGTGCCAGCAGCAAGGGACAGGGGGCCTTTGAAGCTTTCTTT.

The chain combines TRBV27 with TRBJ2-1, with no clear D. Trimming removed 2 bases from V and 0 bases from J, with 11 bases in between. CDR1 MNHEY and CDR2 SMNVEV come from the germline V gene (reference sequence). This CDR3 is 16 amino acids long. CDR3 protein: CASSLGRPGSYNEQFF. CDR3 sequence (DNA): TGTGCCAGCAGTTTAGGGCGGCCCGGCTCCTACAATGAGCAGTTCTTC.

The chain recombines TRBV6-5 with TRBJ1-2, with D perhaps matching TRBD1 (5 bases). The CDR3 spans 13 residues. The germline CDR1 and CDR2 sequences are MNHEY and SVGAGI. V was trimmed by 6 bases and J by 1 base, leaving 9 bases between them. For the CDR3, the DNA is TGTGCCAGCAGCCGGGACCTTAACTATGGCTACACCTTC. Its translation: CASSRDLNYGYTF.

The rearrangement joins TRBV10-1 to TRBJ2-3, with D perhaps being TRBD1 or TRBD2 (5 bases each). Germline CDR1 reads WNHNN; CDR2 reads SYGVQD (reference sequence). The V gene lost 9 bases and the J gene lost 11 bases, with 15 bases spanning the gap. The CDR3 consists of 11 residues. Here the CDR3 reads CASSGPSGQYF. The CDR3 DNA reads TGCGCCAGTTCGGGACCTTCTGGGCAGTATTTT.

The rearrangement uses TRBV2 and TRBJ2-5; D unresolved. This CDR3 comprises 12 residues. Germline CDR1 reads SNHLY; CDR2 reads FYNNEI. Trimming took 7 bases from V and 0 from J, leaving 6 bases between them. The CDR3 protein is CASNPDQETQYF. As DNA, the CDR3 is TGTGCCAGCAACCCGGACCAAGAGACCCAGTACTTC.

The J gene is TRBJ2-2, the V gene TRBV9; D gene uncertain. Germline V CDR1 and CDR2: SGDLS, YYNGEE. The CDR3 is made up of 20 amino acids. Trimming stripped 4 bases from V and 1 base from J, with 26 bases between. As DNA, the CDR3 is TGTGCCAGCAGCCCTCAATTGGGTCAGCAAGCTGGCCGGAACACCGGGGAGCTGTTTTTT. It yields the protein CASSPQLGQQAGRNTGELFF. Looking up the rest from reference TRBV9 and TRBJ2-2 gives the full variable domain: DSGVTQTPKHLITATGQRVTLRCSPRSGDLSVYWYQQSLDQGLQFLIQYYNGEERAKGNILERFSAQQFPDLHSELNLSSLELGDSALYFCASSPQLGQQAGRNTGELFFGEGSRLTVL.

The chain is built from TRBV6-5 and TRBJ1-1; D ambiguous. The germline CDR1 and CDR2 sequences are MNHEY and SVGAGI. Deletions cut 6 bases from V and 10 bases from J, with 3 bases between. The CDR3 extends over 8 amino acids. Here the CDR3 DNA reads TGTGCCAGCAGGGGAGCTTTCTTT. Its translation is CASRGAFF.

This clone showed up just once. The chain carries TRBV5-4 and TRBJ2-3; no reliable D call. With 1 base removed from V and 0 bases from J, the gap between germline ends came to 3 bases. CDR3 length equals 13 residues. CDR1 is SGHNT, CDR2 YYREEE, per germline (reference sequence). Here the CDR3 DNA reads TGTGCCAGCAGCTTGTTTAGCACAGATACGCAGTATTTT. This translates into CASSLFSTDTQYF.

The V call is TRBV27, the J call TRBJ1-4; D not certain. Trimming stripped 2 bases from V and 0 bases from J, with 10 bases between. This CDR3 spans 16 amino acids. Per germline, CDR1 MNHEY and CDR2 SMNVEV (reference sequence). The chain's CDR3 is CASSLTRDPTNEKLFF. The CDR3 DNA reads as TGTGCCAGCAGTTTAACACGGGATCCAACTAATGAAAAACTGTTTTTT. Full variable domain (outside the CDR3, taken from reference TRBV27 and TRBJ1-4): EAQVTQNPRYLITVTGKKLTVTCSQNMNHEYMSWYRQDPGLGLRQIYYSMNVEVTDKGDVPEGYKVSRKEKRNFPLILESPSPNQTSLYFCASSLTRDPTNEKLFFGSGTQLSVL.